This entry lists 20 T cell receptor beta chains sequenced from one sample in a study of OX40 agonist ivuxolimab in advanced cancers. The assay was immunoSEQ multiplex PCR, and TCRdb's table has in-frame clones only and misses some. The repertoire includes fewer than 35,000 clones, approximately 85% of them detected once, and under 70% sits in the top ten. The sequencing used CD4+ or CD8+ T cells sorted from blood, collected in a trial of the OX40 agonist ivuxolimab. The receptors derive from an adult with an advanced solid tumor such as melanoma, head and neck, liver or kidney cancer.

J is TRBJ2-3 and V is TRBV6-5; 7 nucleotides align to TRBD2. Germline assignment: CDR1 MNHEY and CDR2 SVGAGI. This CDR3 region has 14 residues. The ends lost 5 bases at V and 4 bases at J; junction bases unmatched: 6. CDR3: CASSPLGGADTQYF. Written as DNA, the CDR3 is TGTGCCAGCAGTCCCCTTGGGGGGGCAGATACGCAGTATTTT.

The gene calls are TRBV9 and TRBJ2-2, with TRBD1 identical over 11 bases. V was clipped by 1 base and J by 6 bases; unmatched bases: 5. Germline V gene data show CDR1 as SGDLS and CDR2 as YYNGEE. CDR3 size: 16 residues. The chain's CDR3 is CASSVKRTGGPGELFF. The CDR3 region has the DNA TGTGCCAGCAGCGTAAAGAGGACAGGGGGCCCCGGGGAGCTGTTTTTT.

The rearrangement links TRBV7-2 to TRBJ2-7; D is tentatively TRBD1 or TRBD2 (5 bases each). This CDR3 has 13 amino acids. V gave up 1 base and J gave up 3 bases, with 7 bases separating them. Germline loops: CDR1 SGHTA, CDR2 FQGNSA. The CDR3 region has the DNA TGTGCCAGCAGCTTAGGAGGGGTCTACGAGCAGTACTTC. Translation gives CASSLGGVYEQYF.

The chain links TRBV27 to TRBJ1-6; possible D gene TRBD1, 5 bases. Germline assignment: CDR1 MNHEY and CDR2 SMNVEV (reference sequence). Trimming stripped 3 bases from V and 8 bases from J, with 11 bases between. The CDR3 loop spans 14 amino acids. The CDR3 sequence is CASSFGAGDSPLHF. The CDR3 coding sequence is TGTGCCAGCAGTTTTGGGGCTGGGGATTCACCCCTCCACTTT.

The J gene is TRBJ1-2, the V gene TRBV11-2; D is unresolved. Trimming left V 1 base short and J 3 bases short, with 15 bases between. Germline CDR1 reads SGHAT; CDR2 reads FQNNGV. CDR3 length: 16 amino acids. CDR3 protein: CASSLVGEMTYYGYTF. As DNA, the CDR3 is TGTGCCAGCAGCTTAGTAGGAGAAATGACTTACTATGGCTACACCTTC. Combining the CDR3 with reference TRBV11-2 and TRBJ1-2 gives the whole variable domain EAGVAQSPRYKIIEKRQSVAFWCNPISGHATLYWYQQILGQGPKLLIQFQNNGVVDDSQLPKDRFSAERLKGVDSTLKIQPAKLEDSAVYLCASSLVGEMTYYGYTFGSGTRLTVV.

The gene calls are TRBV4-3 and TRBJ1-6; D uncertain. The CDR3 extends over 17 amino acids. Trimming left V 4 bases short and J 2 bases short, with 15 bases between. CDR1 LGHNA and CDR2 YSLEER come from the germline V gene. The CDR3 DNA is TGCGCCAGCAGCCGGAGCTTTCTTGAACCCTATAATTCACCCCTCCACTTT. Translated: CASSRSFLEPYNSPLHF.

This chain uses TRBV13 with TRBJ2-5; 9 nucleotides agree with TRBD1. The DNA matches TRBJ2-7 better at its end, which makes the J call doubtful. The germline V gene encodes CDR1 PRHDT and CDR2 FYEKMQ (reference sequence). The CDR3 covers 16 residues. The CDR3 nucleotides read TGTGCCAGCAGCGCCTCCGGGACAGGGCTTTCCTACGAGCAGTACTTC. Translation: CASSASGTGLSYEQYF.

The chain has TRBV5-1 and TRBJ2-7, with D tentatively TRBD1 (5 bases). Trimming stripped 3 bases from V and 6 bases from J, with 13 bases between. The CDR3 contains 13 residues. CDR1 is SGHRS and CDR2 is YFSETQ in the germline V gene. In DNA form, the CDR3 reads TGCGCCAGCAGCTGGGAAGGGGTTGGCGAGCAGTACTTC. It translates to CASSWEGVGEQYF. Supplemented by reference TRBV5-1 and TRBJ2-7, the full variable domain reads KAGVTQTPRYLIKTRGQQVTLSCSPISGHRSVSWYQQTPGQGLQFLFEYFSETQRNKGNFPGRFSGRQFSNSRSEMNVSTLELGDSALYLCASSWEGVGEQYFGPGTRLTVT.

The J gene is TRBJ1-2, the V gene TRBV21-1. TRBV21-1 is flagged as a pseudogene. This CDR3 comprises 15 residues. The CDR3 loop is CASSKVGGNGYGYTF. CDR3 DNA: TGTGCCAGCAGCAAAGTGGGGGGAAACGGCTATGGCTACACCTTC.

The rearrangement links TRBV4-3 to TRBJ2-5, with D possibly TRBD2 on 5 matching bases. The CDR3 has 14 amino acids. Trimming removed 0 bases from V and 2 bases from J, with 7 bases in between. In germline, CDR1 is LGHNA, CDR2 YSLEER. CDR3 DNA: TGCGCCAGCAGCCAAGATCGGGGTCAAGAGACCCAGTACTTC. Amino acid sequence: CASSQDRGQETQYF.

This sequence joins TRBV18 and TRBJ2-5; D tentatively reads TRBD1 or TRBD2 (5 bases each). The CDR3 loop spans 14 amino acids. V was pared by 5 bases and J by 2 bases, with 12 bases between. Germline V gene data show CDR1 as KGHSH and CDR2 as LQKENI. The CDR3 nucleotides read TGTGCCAGCTCAGCAGGGAGTTGGCAAGAGACCCAGTACTTC. Amino acids: CASSAGSWQETQYF.

The rearrangement links TRBV4-1 to TRBJ2-4; a possible D gene is TRBD1 (6 bases). CDR1 MGHRA and CDR2 YSYEKL come from the germline V gene. V was trimmed by 5 bases and J by 8 bases, leaving 16 bases between them. This CDR3 is 14 amino acids long. The CDR3, as DNA: TGCGCCAGCAGCGCCCAGGGGCTGGGGGACATTCAGTACTTC. It translates to CASSAQGLGDIQYF.

The chain recombines TRBV30 with TRBJ2-7; 8 nucleotides align to TRBD1. The germline V gene encodes CDR1 GTSNPN and CDR2 SVGIG (reference sequence). The V gene end was trimmed by 5 bases and the J gene end by 4 bases; junction bases not matched to a gene: 13. The CDR3 loop spans 15 amino acids. The CDR3 protein is CAWGETGESTYEQYF. The CDR3 DNA follows: TGTGCCTGGGGGGAGACAGGGGAGAGTACGTACGAGCAGTACTTC.

This rearrangement joins TRBV7-2 to TRBJ2-3; 7 bases line up with TRBD2. The CDR3 sequence is 16 residues long. The trim removed 4 bases at V and 0 bases at J, leaving 7 bases unmatched. The germline gives CDR1 SGHTA, CDR2 FQGNSA. CDR3 DNA sequence: TGTGCCAGCAGCTGGGGAGGGCCCCAAAGCACAGATACGCAGTATTTT. Translating gives CASSWGGPQSTDTQYF. Using reference TRBV7-2 and TRBJ2-3 for the parts outside the CDR3, the full variable domain is GAGVSQSPSNKVTEKGKDVELRCDPISGHTALYWYRQSLGQGLEFLIYFQGNSAPDKSGLPSDRFSAERTGGSVSTLTIQRTQQEDSAVYLCASSWGGPQSTDTQYFGPGTRLTVL.

The chain combines TRBV15 with TRBJ1-1; D remains unclear. Trimming stripped 4 bases from V and 1 base from J, with 4 bases between. CDR1 is LNHNV, CDR2 YYDKDF, per germline (reference sequence). The CDR3 is 12 amino acids. CDR3: CATSIGNTEAFF. The DNA of the CDR3 is TGTGCCACCAGCATCGGGAACACTGAAGCTTTCTTT.

This clone was observed once. CDR3 protein: CASSSNSGDFSYEQYF. The CDR3 bases are TGTGCCAGCAGTTCAAACTCGGGGGACTTCTCCTACGAGCAGTACTTC. The chain combines TRBV6-5 with TRBJ2-7, with D maybe TRBD2 (6 bases). The V and J ends lost 4 bases and 0 bases respectively, with 16 bases between them. Per germline, CDR1 MNHEY and CDR2 SVGAGI. CDR3 length equals 16 residues.

This chain joins TRBV30 and TRBJ2-5; D is undetermined. Germline V gene data show CDR1 as GTSNPN and CDR2 as SVGIG (reference sequence). This CDR3 has 14 residues. Trimming took 0 bases from V and 5 from J, leaving 13 bases between them. The DNA for the CDR3 is TGTGCCTGGAGTGTAAGGGCCATTTGGGAGACCCAGTACTTC. It translates to CAWSVRAIWETQYF.

The rearrangement uses TRBV5-1 and TRBJ2-5; D is ambiguous. V lost 0 bases and J 0 bases, leaving 6 bases between the germline ends. This CDR3 has 14 amino acids. Germline V gene data show CDR1 as SGHRS and CDR2 as YFSETQ. CDR3 bases: TGCGCCAGCAGCTTGGCCCAGAACCAAGAGACCCAGTACTTC. Its translation: CASSLAQNQETQYF.

This rearrangement joins TRBV5-6 to TRBJ2-7; TRBD1 matches at 7 bases. This CDR3 is 14 amino acids long. V lost 4 bases, J lost 2 bases, and 6 bases stayed unmatched. Germline V lookup: CDR1 SGHDT, CDR2 YYEEEE. The CDR3 DNA follows: TGTGCCAGCAGCCACGGGACAGCACCCTACGAGCAGTACTTC. Translated: CASSHGTAPYEQYF.

The chain carries TRBV11-2 and TRBJ2-7, with 11 bases matching TRBD1. CDR1 SGHAT and CDR2 FQNNGV come from the germline V gene. The CDR3 is 17 residues long. V lost 1 base, J lost 1 base, and 6 bases stayed unmatched. The CDR3 DNA reads as TGTGCCAGCAGCTTAGGGACAGGGGGCCTCAAGTCCTACGAGCAGTACTTC. As protein: CASSLGTGGLKSYEQYF.